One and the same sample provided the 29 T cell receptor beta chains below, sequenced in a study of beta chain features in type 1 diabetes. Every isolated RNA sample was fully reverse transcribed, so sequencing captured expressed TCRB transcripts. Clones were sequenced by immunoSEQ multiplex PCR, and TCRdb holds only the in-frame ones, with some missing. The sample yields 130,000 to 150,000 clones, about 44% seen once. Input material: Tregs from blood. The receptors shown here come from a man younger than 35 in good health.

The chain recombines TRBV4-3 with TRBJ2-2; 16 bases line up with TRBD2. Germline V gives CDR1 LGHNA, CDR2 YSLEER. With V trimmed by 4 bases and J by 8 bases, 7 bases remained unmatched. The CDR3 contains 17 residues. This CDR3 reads CASSRGTSGGAVGELFF. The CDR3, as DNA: TGCGCCAGCAGCCGAGGGACTAGCGGGGGGGCCGTGGGGGAGCTGTTTTTT.

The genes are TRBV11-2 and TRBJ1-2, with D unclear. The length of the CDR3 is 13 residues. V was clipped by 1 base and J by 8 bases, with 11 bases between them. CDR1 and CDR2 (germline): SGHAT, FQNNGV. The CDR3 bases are TGTGCCAGCAGCTTAGCGTACGGCAGGGGCTACACCTTC. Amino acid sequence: CASSLAYGRGYTF.

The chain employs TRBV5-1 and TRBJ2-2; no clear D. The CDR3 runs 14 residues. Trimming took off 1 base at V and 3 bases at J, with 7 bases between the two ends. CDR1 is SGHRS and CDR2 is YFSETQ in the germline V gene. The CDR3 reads CASSLTGDTGELFF. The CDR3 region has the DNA TGCGCCAGCAGCTTGACGGGTGACACCGGGGAGCTGTTTTTT.

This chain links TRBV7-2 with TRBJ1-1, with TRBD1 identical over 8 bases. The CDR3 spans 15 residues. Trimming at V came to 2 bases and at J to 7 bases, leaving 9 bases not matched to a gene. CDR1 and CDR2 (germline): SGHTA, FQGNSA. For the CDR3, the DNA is TGTGCCAGCAGCTTATCGTTGACAGGGGTTGGTGAAGCTTTCTTT. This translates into CASSLSLTGVGEAFF.

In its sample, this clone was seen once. The CDR3 DNA reads as TGTGCCAGCAGTTACCGCGGGGGCTGGAGCACAGATACGCAGTATTTT. Protein sequence: CASSYRGGWSTDTQYF. This chain uses TRBV6-6 with TRBJ2-3; TRBD2 is a possible D gene (7 bases). The V end lost 2 bases, the J end lost 0 bases, and 12 bases lay between the germline ends. This CDR3 region has 16 residues. Per germline, CDR1 MNHNY and CDR2 SVGAGI (reference sequence).

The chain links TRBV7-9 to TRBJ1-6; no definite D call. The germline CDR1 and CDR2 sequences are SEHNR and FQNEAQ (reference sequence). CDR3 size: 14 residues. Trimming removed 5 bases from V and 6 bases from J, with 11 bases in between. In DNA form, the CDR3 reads TGTGCCAGCAGCCGCCGGGTTGGTAATTCACCCCTCCACTTT. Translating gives CASSRRVGNSPLHF.

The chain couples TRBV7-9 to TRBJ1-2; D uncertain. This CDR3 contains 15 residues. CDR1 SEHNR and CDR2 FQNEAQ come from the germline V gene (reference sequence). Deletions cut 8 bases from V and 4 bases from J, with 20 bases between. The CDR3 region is CASAQSRSYSYGYTF. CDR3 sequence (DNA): TGTGCCAGCGCCCAGTCGCGAAGCTACAGCTATGGCTACACCTTC.

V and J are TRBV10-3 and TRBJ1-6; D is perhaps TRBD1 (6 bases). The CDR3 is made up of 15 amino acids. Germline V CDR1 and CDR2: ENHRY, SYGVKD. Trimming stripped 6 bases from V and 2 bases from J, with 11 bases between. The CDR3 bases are TGTGCCATCAGACAGGGATTAGCCTATAATTCACCCCTCCACTTT. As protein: CAIRQGLAYNSPLHF.

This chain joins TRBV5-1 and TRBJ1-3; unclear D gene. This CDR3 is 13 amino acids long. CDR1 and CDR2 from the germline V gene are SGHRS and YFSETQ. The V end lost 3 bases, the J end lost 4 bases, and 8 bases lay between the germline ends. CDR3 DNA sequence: TGCGCCAGCAGCTCCTCGACAGGAAACACCATATATTTT. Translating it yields CASSSSTGNTIYF.

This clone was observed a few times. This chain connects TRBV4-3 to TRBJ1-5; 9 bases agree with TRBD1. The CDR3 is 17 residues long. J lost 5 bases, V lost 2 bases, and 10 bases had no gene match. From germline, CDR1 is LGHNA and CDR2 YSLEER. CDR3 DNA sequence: TGCGCCAGCAGCCAAAAGCTTATCCGGGACAGGGATCAGCCCCAGCATTTT. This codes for CASSQKLIRDRDQPQHF.

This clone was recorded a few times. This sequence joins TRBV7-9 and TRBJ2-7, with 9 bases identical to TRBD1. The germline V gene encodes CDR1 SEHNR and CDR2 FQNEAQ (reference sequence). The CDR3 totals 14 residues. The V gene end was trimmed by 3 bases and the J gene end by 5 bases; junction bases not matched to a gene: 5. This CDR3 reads CASSLGQGNDEQYF. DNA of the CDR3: TGTGCCAGCAGCTTGGGACAGGGAAATGACGAGCAGTACTTC.

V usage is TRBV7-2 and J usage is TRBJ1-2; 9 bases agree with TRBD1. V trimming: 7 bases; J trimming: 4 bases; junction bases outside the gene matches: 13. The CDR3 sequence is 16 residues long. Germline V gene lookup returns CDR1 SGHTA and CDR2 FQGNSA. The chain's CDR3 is CASTLRLGQGGYGYTF. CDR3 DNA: TGTGCCAGCACACTTAGATTGGGACAGGGAGGCTATGGCTACACCTTC.

CDR3 sequence (DNA): TGTGCCAGCGCCGTTCGGACTTCCCTTGGGGGCTACACCTTC. This translates into CASAVRTSLGGYTF. This chain uses TRBV7-2 with TRBJ1-2, with D unresolved. CDR1 is SGHTA, CDR2 FQGNSA, per germline. With 8 bases removed from V and 8 bases from J, the gap between germline ends came to 21 bases. This CDR3 region has 14 residues.

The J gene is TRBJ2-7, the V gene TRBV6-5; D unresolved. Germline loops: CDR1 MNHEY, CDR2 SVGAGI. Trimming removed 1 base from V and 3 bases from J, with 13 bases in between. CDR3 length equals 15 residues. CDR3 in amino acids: CASSYWVGAGYEQYF. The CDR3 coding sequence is TGTGCCAGCAGTTACTGGGTGGGTGCAGGCTACGAGCAGTACTTC.

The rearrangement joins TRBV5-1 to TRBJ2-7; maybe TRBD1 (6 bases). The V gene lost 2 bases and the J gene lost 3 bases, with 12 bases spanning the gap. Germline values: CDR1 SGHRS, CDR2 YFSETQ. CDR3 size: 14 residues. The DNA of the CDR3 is TGCGCCAGCAGCTTCGGGGCCAGGGGCTACGAGCAGTACTTC. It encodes CASSFGARGYEQYF.

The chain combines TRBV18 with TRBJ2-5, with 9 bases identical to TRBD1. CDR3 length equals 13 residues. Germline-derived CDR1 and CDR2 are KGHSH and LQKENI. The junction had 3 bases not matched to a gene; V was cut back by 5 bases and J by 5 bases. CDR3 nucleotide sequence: TGTGCCAGCTCATTCGGACAGGGGGAGACCCAGTACTTC. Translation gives CASSFGQGETQYF.

CDR3 protein: CASRPLAGVYYEQYF. The CDR3 DNA reads as TGTGCCAGCAGGCCGCTAGCGGGGGTTTACTACGAGCAGTACTTC. The V call is TRBV6-5, the J call TRBJ2-7, with TRBD2 identical over 10 bases. The CDR3 runs to 15 residues. V was clipped by 6 bases and J by 3 bases; unmatched bases: 8. CDR1 and CDR2 from the germline V gene are MNHEY and SVGAGI.

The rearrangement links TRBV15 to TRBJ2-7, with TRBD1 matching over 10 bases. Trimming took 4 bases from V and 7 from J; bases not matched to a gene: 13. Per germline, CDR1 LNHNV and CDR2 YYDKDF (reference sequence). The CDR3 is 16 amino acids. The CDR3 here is CATSKTPGQGRVEQYF. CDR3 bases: TGTGCCACCAGCAAAACACCGGGACAGGGGAGAGTGGAGCAGTACTTC.

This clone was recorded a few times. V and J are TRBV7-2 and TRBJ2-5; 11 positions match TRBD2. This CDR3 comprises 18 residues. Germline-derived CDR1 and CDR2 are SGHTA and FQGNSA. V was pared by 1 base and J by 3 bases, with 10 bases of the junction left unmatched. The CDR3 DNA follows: TGTGCCAGCAGCTTAGTACTAGCGGGAGCGCCGTTTAAAGAGACCCAGTACTTC. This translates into CASSLVLAGAPFKETQYF.

CDR3 sequence reads: CASSYSGEDTEAFF. The CDR3 DNA is TGTGCCAGCAGTTACTCAGGGGAGGACACTGAAGCTTTCTTT. The chain joins TRBV6-5 to TRBJ1-1, with D perhaps TRBD1 (5 bases). Per germline, CDR1 MNHEY and CDR2 SVGAGI. The CDR3 has 14 amino acids. Trimming stripped 0 bases from V and 3 bases from J, with 8 bases between.

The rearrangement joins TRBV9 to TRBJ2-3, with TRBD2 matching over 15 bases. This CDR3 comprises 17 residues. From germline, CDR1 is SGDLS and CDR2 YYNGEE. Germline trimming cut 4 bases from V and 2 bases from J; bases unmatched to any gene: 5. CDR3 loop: CASSPRTSGRATDTQYF. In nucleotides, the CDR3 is TGTGCCAGCAGCCCCCGGACTAGCGGGAGGGCCACAGATACGCAGTATTTT.

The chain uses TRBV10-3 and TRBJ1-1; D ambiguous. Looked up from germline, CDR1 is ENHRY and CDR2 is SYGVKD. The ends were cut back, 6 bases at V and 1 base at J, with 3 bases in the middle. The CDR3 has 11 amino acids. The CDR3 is CAIRRNTEAFF. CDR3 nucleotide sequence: TGTGCCATCAGGAGGAACACTGAAGCTTTCTTT.

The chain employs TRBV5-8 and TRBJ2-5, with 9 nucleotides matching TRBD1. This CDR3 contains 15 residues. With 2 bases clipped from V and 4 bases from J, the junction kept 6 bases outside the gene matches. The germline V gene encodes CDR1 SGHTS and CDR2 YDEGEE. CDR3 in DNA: TGTGCCAGCAGCTTCTTCGGACAGGGGATAGAGACCCAGTACTTC. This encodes CASSFFGQGIETQYF.

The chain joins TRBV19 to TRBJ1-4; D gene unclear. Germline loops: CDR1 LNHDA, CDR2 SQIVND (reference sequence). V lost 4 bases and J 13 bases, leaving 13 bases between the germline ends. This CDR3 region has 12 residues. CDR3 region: CASSSRRRALFF. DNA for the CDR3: TGTGCCAGTAGTAGTCGACGGAGGGCACTGTTTTTT. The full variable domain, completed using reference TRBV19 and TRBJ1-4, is DGGITQSPKYLFRKEGQNVTLSCEQNLNHDAMYWYRQDPGQGLRLIYYSQIVNDFQKGDIAEGYSVSREKKESFPLTVTSAQKNPTAFYLCASSSRRRALFFGSGTQLSVL.

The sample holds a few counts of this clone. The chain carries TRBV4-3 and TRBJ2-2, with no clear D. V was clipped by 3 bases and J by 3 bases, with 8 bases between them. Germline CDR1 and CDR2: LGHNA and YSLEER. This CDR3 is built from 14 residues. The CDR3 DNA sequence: TGCGCCAGCAGCCATCCTAGGTACACCGGGGAGCTGTTTTTT. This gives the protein CASSHPRYTGELFF.

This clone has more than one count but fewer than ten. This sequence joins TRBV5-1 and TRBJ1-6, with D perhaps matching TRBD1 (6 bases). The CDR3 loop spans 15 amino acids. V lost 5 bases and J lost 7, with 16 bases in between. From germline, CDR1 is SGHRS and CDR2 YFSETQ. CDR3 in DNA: TGCGCCAGCAGAACAGGGAGAGAGAGGAATTCACCCCTCCACTTT. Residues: CASRTGRERNSPLHF.

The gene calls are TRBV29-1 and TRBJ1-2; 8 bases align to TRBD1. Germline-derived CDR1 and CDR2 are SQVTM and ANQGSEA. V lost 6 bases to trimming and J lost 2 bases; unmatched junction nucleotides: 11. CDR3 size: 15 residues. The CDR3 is CSVNDRGGSNYGYTF. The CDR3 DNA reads TGCAGCGTGAATGACAGGGGTGGGTCAAACTATGGCTACACCTTC.

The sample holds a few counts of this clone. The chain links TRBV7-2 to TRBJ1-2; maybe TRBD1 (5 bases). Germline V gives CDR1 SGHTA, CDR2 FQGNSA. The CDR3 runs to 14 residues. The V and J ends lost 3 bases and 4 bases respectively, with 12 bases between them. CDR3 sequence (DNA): TGTGCCAGCAGCTTTACAGGCAGCTCCTATGGCTACACCTTC. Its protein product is CASSFTGSSYGYTF.

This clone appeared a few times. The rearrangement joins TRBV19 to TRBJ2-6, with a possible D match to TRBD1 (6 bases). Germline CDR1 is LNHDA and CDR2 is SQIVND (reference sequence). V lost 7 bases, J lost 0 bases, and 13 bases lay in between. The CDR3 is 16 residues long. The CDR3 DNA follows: TGTGCCAGTAAGCCCGGGACAAGCTCTGGGGCCAACGTCCTGACTTTC. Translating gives CASKPGTSSGANVLTF.